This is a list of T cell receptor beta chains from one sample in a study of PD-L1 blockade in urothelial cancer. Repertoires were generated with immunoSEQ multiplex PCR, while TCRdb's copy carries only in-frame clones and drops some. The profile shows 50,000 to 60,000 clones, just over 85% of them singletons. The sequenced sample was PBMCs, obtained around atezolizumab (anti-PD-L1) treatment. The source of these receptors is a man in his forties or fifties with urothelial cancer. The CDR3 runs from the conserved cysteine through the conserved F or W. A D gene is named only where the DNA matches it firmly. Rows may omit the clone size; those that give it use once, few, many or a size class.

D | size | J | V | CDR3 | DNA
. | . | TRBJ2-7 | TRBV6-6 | CASSSSGTYEQYF | TGTGCCAGCAGTTCCAGCGGAACCTACGAGCAGTACTTC
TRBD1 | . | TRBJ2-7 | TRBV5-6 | CASSPGGQGVSYEQYF | TGTGCCAGCAGCCCTGGCGGGCAGGGGGTATCCTACGAGCAGTACTTC
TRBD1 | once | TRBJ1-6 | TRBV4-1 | CASSQVGTVNSPLHF | TGCGCCAGCAGCCAGGTCGGGACAGTTAATTCACCCCTCCACTTT
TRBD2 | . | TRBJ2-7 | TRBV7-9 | CASSLLAGGYEQYF | TGTGCCAGCAGCTTACTAGCGGGAGGCTACGAGCAGTACTTC
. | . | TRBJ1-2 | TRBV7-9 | CASSTAMVGYTF | TGTGCCAGCAGTACTGCAATGGTTGGCTACACCTTC
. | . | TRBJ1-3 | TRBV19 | CASSIDISGNTIYF | TGTGCCAGTAGTATCGACATCTCTGGAAACACCATATATTTT
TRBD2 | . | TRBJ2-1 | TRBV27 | CASSLFGGPSGIVNEQFF | TGTGCCAGCAGTTTATTCGGTGGGCCCAGCGGGATAGTCAATGAGCAGTTCTTC
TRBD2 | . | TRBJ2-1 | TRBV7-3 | CASSLTGGTSGQDEQFF | TGTGCCAGCAGCTTAACTGGGGGGACTAGCGGGCAGGATGAGCAGTTCTTC
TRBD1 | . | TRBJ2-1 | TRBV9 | CASSPLTGGYNEQFF | TGTGCCAGCAGCCCCCTGACAGGGGGCTACAATGAGCAGTTCTTC
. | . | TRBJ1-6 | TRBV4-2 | CASSQEASSSSYNSPLHF | TGTGCCAGCAGCCAAGAAGCTTCGTCGAGCTCCTATAATTCACCCCTCCACTTT
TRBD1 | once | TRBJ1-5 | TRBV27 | CASSLGQGNQPQHF | TGTGCCAGCAGTTTAGGACAGGGCAATCAGCCCCAGCATTTT